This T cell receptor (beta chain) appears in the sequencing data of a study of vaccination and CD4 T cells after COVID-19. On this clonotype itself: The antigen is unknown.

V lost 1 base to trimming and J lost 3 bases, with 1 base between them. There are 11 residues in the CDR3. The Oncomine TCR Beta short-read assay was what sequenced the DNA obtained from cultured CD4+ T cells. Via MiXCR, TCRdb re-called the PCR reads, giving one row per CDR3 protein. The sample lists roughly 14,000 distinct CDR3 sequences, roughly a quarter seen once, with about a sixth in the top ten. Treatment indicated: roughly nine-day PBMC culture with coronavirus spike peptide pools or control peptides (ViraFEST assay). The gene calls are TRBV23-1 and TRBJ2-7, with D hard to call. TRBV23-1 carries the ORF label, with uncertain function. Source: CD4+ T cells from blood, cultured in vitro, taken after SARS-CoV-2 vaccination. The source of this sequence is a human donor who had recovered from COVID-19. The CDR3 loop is CASSQYYEQYF. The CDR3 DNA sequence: TGCGCCAGCAGTCAATACTACGAGCAGTACTTC.